A selection of T cell receptor beta chains follows, all from one sample in a study of blood T cell repertoires in COVID-19. Repertoires were generated with immunoSEQ multiplex PCR, while TCRdb's copy carries only in-frame clones and drops some. The sample shows more than 350,000 clones, about 89% of them seen only once. Sequenced: peripheral blood. These TCRs come from a woman aged 25 to 39 with COVID-19, enrolled during active disease. Each CDR3 is given with its conserved first and last residue. The D gene is left open where the match is weak. Clone sizes are given selectively: once, few, many, or a class where the clone is expanded.

J	D	size	V	DNA	CDR3
TRBJ1-2	NA	NA	TRBV28	TGTGCCAGCAGTTTATCAGGGGCGCGCTATGGCTACACCTTC	CASSLSGARYGYTF
TRBJ2-4	TRBD1	NA	TRBV6-5	TGTGCCAGCAGTTCCGGGACAGGGTTTAGGGAAAACATTCAGTACTTC	CASSSGTGFRENIQYF
TRBJ2-5	NA	once	TRBV7-2	TGTGCCAGCAGCTTAGGCCGCTCGGGATTCCAAGAGACCCAGTACTTC	CASSLGRSGFQETQYF
TRBJ2-7	NA	NA	TRBV6-5	TGTGCCAGCCAGGGTTTAACCTACGAGCAGTACTTC	CASQGLTYEQYF
TRBJ1-2	NA	NA	TRBV2	TGTGCCAGCACGGGCAGAGGGTATGGCTACACCTTC	CASTGRGYGYTF
TRBJ2-1	TRBD2	NA	TRBV7-2	TGTGCCAGCAGCTTAGGCGGGAGCTACAATGAGCAGTTCTTC	CASSLGGSYNEQFF
TRBJ1-1	NA	few	TRBV10-1	TGCGCCACCTCCGCTACTCTGATCATGAACACTGAAGCTTTCTTT	CATSATLIMNTEAFF
TRBJ2-4	NA	once	TRBV28	TGTGCCAGCAGTTCAACCCCAGGGGCCAAAAACATTCAGTACTTC	CASSSTPGAKNIQYF
TRBJ2-3	TRBD2	NA	TRBV28	TGTGCCAGCAGCTCGGGACTAGCGGGAAGCACAGATACGCAGTATTTT	CASSSGLAGSTDTQYF
TRBJ2-3	TRBD2	NA	TRBV5-5	TGTGCCAGCAGCGTTTCTAGCGGGGGGGCCAAAGATACGCAGTATTTT	CASSVSSGGAKDTQYF
TRBJ2-2	TRBD1	NA	TRBV5-1	TGCGCCAGCAGCTTCCCCCGACAGGGCCCCGGGGAGCTGTTTTTT	CASSFPRQGPGELFF
TRBJ2-7	NA	once	TRBV7-9	TGTGCCAGCAGCCCGGGTTACGAGCAGTACTTC	CASSPGYEQYF
TRBJ1-6	NA	NA	TRBV11-2	TGTGCCAGCAGCTTAGGGACAGCTAATTCACCCCTCCACTTT	CASSLGTANSPLHF
TRBJ2-2	TRBD1	NA	TRBV2	TGTGCCAGCAGGGAGGGACAGGGGGCTATCGGGGAGCTGTTTTTT	CASREGQGAIGELFF
TRBJ2-3	TRBD2	NA	TRBV7-2	TGTGCCAGCAGCTTATTCGGGGGGGCGGCAGATACGCAGTATTTT	CASSLFGGAADTQYF
TRBJ1-1	NA	NA	TRBV10-3	TGTGCCATCAGTGAAGGAGGGAACACTGAAGCTTTCTTT	CAISEGGNTEAFF
TRBJ2-3	NA	NA	TRBV30	TGTGCCTGGAGTGTAGTGAGAGATACGCAGTATTTT	CAWSVVRDTQYF
TRBJ2-1	TRBD2	NA	TRBV7-8	TGTGCCAGCAGCTTAGTAGCGGGGGCTTCCTACAATGAGCAGTTCTTC	CASSLVAGASYNEQFF
TRBJ2-7	NA	NA	TRBV5-1	TGCGCCAGCAGCTTGGCGCGGGCCAAACTCTCCTACGAGCAGTACTTC	CASSLARAKLSYEQYF
TRBJ2-5	TRBD1	NA	TRBV19	TGTGCCAGCTCCAGGGGGCCCGCCCCAGAGACCCAGTACTTC	CASSRGPAPETQYF
TRBJ1-5	TRBD1	NA	TRBV5-1	TGCGCCAGCAGTCAGGGGGCAGATCAGCCCCAGCATTTT	CASSQGADQPQHF
TRBJ1-1	NA	NA	TRBV4-1	TGCGCCAGCAGCCAAGATCAGAGAGGAAACACTGAAGCTTTCTTT	CASSQDQRGNTEAFF
TRBJ1-2	NA	NA	TRBV10-3	TGTGCCATCAGCGAGGGGCGGTTACAGGGTGGCTACACCTTC	CAISEGRLQGGYTF
TRBJ2-1	TRBD2	NA	TRBV3-1/TRBV3-2	TGTGCCAGCAGCCTAGCGGGGGGGCATTACAATGAGCAGTTCTTC	CASSLAGGHYNEQFF
TRBJ1-5	NA	NA	TRBV30	TGTGCCTGGAGTGTACTCAGGAATCAGCCCCAGCATTTT	CAWSVLRNQPQHF
TRBJ1-2	TRBD1	few	TRBV19	TGTGCCAGTACCTCCCGGGACAGGATCGATGGCTACACCTTC	CASTSRDRIDGYTF
TRBJ1-2	TRBD1	many	TRBV7-2	TGTGCCAGCAGCTTAAACAGGGGGCAGGGCGGCTACACCTTC	CASSLNRGQGGYTF
TRBJ1-2	NA	NA	TRBV3-1/TRBV3-2	TGTGCCAGCAGCCAAGTTCCCGAGGGCGGCTACACCTTC	CASSQVPEGGYTF
TRBJ2-5	NA	NA	TRBV4-1	TGCGCCAGCAGCCAAGATAGGACGGGGAGAGGGGAGACCCAGTACTTC	CASSQDRTGRGETQYF
TRBJ2-7	TRBD2	NA	TRBV7-9	TGTGCCAGCAGCCCCGGGACTAGCGGGGCACCGGCCTACGAGCAGTACTTC	CASSPGTSGAPAYEQYF
TRBJ2-7	TRBD1	NA	TRBV6-2/TRBV6-3	TGTGCCAGCAGTTCTTGGGGACAGGAGACCTACGAGCAGTACTTC	CASSSWGQETYEQYF
TRBJ2-1	NA	few	TRBV24-1	TGTGCCACCAGTGCACTCGATCGGGACAACAATGAGCAGTTCTTC	CATSALDRDNNEQFF
TRBJ1-2	NA	NA	TRBV29-1	TGCAGCGTTGACAGGGTATATGGCTACACCTTC	CSVDRVYGYTF